Below, 27 T cell receptor beta chains from the same sample are listed, as sequenced in a study of blood T cell repertoires in COVID-19. Sequencing used immunoSEQ multiplex PCR; TCRdb keeps in-frame clones, though not all of them. The sample yields 85,000 to 100,000 clones, 90% seen once. Specimen: peripheral blood. The receptor set was obtained from a man aged 60-69 years with acute or convalescent COVID-19.

The chain combines TRBV5-6 with TRBJ1-2, with a tentative D call TRBD1 (6 bases). The CDR3 runs 15 residues. Germline CDR1 and CDR2: SGHDT and YYEEEE. Deletions cut 4 bases from V and 1 base from J, with 14 bases between. CDR3 in DNA: TGTGCCAGCAGCCTAGGGACACCTATTAACTATGGCTACACCTTC. It is translated as CASSLGTPINYGYTF.

The count of this clone is one. The rearrangement joins TRBV13 to TRBJ1-2; tentatively, D is TRBD1 (6 bases). The V end lost 7 bases, the J end lost 4 bases, and 19 bases lay between the germline ends. This CDR3 is built from 15 residues. Germline assignment: CDR1 PRHDT and CDR2 FYEKMQ (reference sequence). Here the CDR3 reads CASKLQGSGGYGYTF. CDR3 in DNA: TGTGCCAGCAAGCTACAGGGCTCTGGGGGCTATGGCTACACCTTC.

V and J are TRBV2 and TRBJ1-2; 7 bases are shared with TRBD1. The CDR3 has 13 amino acids. With 7 bases clipped from V and 7 bases from J, the junction kept 9 bases outside the gene matches. Germline assignment: CDR1 SNHLY and CDR2 FYNNEI. The CDR3 here is CASTGQARGGYTF. CDR3 nucleotide sequence: TGTGCCAGCACCGGACAGGCCCGGGGTGGCTACACCTTC. The full variable domain, completed using reference TRBV2 and TRBJ1-2, is EPEVTQTPSHQVTQMGQEVILRCVPISNHLYFYWYRQILGQKVEFLVSFYNNEISEKSEIFDDQFSVERPDGSNFTLKIRSTKLEDSAMYFCASTGQARGGYTFGSGTRLTVV.

The CDR3 coding sequence is TGTGCCAGTAGGAACAGGGGGCTCAACACTGAAGCTTTCTTT. The encoded protein is CASRNRGLNTEAFF. The chain uses TRBV19 and TRBJ1-1; 9 positions agree with TRBD1. CDR1 and CDR2 (germline): LNHDA, SQIVND (reference sequence). CDR3 size: 14 residues. The V gene end was trimmed by 6 bases and the J gene end by 2 bases; junction bases not matched to a gene: 4.

The chain uses TRBV5-1 and TRBJ2-1; 12 bases line up with TRBD2. Germline CDR1 reads SGHRS; CDR2 reads YFSETQ. J gave up 5 bases and V 4 bases, and 4 bases lay outside the gene matches. CDR3 length equals 15 residues. The CDR3 DNA sequence: TGCGCCAGCAGCCTAGGACTAGCGGGGCACAATGAGCAGTTCTTC. Translated: CASSLGLAGHNEQFF.

This clone was observed once. This rearrangement joins TRBV4-1 to TRBJ1-2; no clear D gene. The CDR3 is 15 amino acids. Trimming removed 7 bases at V and 0 bases at J, with 15 bases between. From germline, CDR1 is MGHRA and CDR2 YSYEKL. The CDR3 nucleotides are TGCGCCAGCACTCCCGGCGGGGTCGCTAACTATGGCTACACCTTC. Translation gives CASTPGGVANYGYTF.

V is TRBV2 and J is TRBJ1-3; 7 positions agree with TRBD1. V was pared by 6 bases and J by 9 bases, with 14 bases of the junction left unmatched. The germline gives CDR1 SNHLY, CDR2 FYNNEI. CDR3 length: 15 residues. CDR3 protein: CASSAGQPSSSTIYF. CDR3 nucleotides: TGTGCCAGCAGCGCGGGACAGCCCAGCAGTAGCACCATATATTTT.

The chain is built from TRBV14 and TRBJ2-1, with D possibly being TRBD1 (5 bases). The CDR3 loop spans 16 amino acids. V was trimmed by 2 bases and J by 2 bases, leaving 13 bases between them. Germline CDR1 SGHDN, CDR2 FVKESK. CDR3 region: CASSQLIQGTYNEQFF. The CDR3 DNA reads as TGTGCCAGCAGCCAATTGATCCAGGGTACCTACAATGAGCAGTTCTTC.

V usage is TRBV11-1 and J usage is TRBJ1-2, with a weak D call TRBD1 (5 bases). Per the germline V gene, CDR1 is SGHAT and CDR2 is FQDESV (reference sequence). This CDR3 region has 15 residues. V was cut by 7 bases and J by 3 bases, with 18 bases left in between. CDR3: CASKEGLSEHYGYTF. As DNA, the CDR3 is TGTGCCAGCAAGGAGGGGCTTTCCGAACACTATGGCTACACCTTC.

This sequence joins TRBV7-9 and TRBJ2-3; D not resolved. Germline CDR1 and CDR2: SEHNR and FQNEAQ (reference sequence). V lost 5 bases and J 0 bases, leaving 15 bases between the germline ends. The CDR3 runs 16 residues. The CDR3, as DNA: TGTGCCAGCAGCCCCGGAAAAGCGCCTAGCACAGATACGCAGTATTTT. The encoded protein is CASSPGKAPSTDTQYF.

The sample holds one count of this clone. The V gene is TRBV7-2, the J gene TRBJ1-4; TRBD1 might be the D (6 bases). This CDR3 region has 15 residues. V lost 1 base and J 1 base, leaving 7 bases between the germline ends. CDR1 is SGHTA and CDR2 is FQGNSA in the germline V gene. The chain's CDR3 is CASSLGGQTNEKLFF. The CDR3 DNA reads TGTGCCAGCAGCTTAGGGGGACAAACTAATGAAAAACTGTTTTTT.

This chain links TRBV30 with TRBJ1-6, with no clear D. Trimming stripped 6 bases from V and 0 bases from J, with 9 bases between. The CDR3 is made up of 14 amino acids. The germline CDR1 and CDR2 sequences are GTSNPN and SVGIG (reference sequence). In DNA form, the CDR3 reads TGTGCCTGCCACGGGAGCTCCTATAATTCACCCCTCCACTTT. Translation: CACHGSSYNSPLHF.

The chain recombines TRBV25-1 with TRBJ1-2, with D maybe TRBD1 (5 bases). Trimming stripped 9 bases from V and 6 bases from J, with 17 bases between. Germline CDR1 reads MGHDK; CDR2 reads SYGVNS. This CDR3 has 13 residues. This chain's CDR3 is CARPPRGYDGYTF. The CDR3, as DNA: TGTGCCAGACCTCCTCGGGGGTATGATGGCTACACCTTC.

V usage is TRBV19 and J usage is TRBJ2-1; D may be TRBD2 (6 bases). The CDR3 totals 16 residues. Trimming pared 6 bases from V and 1 base from J, leaving 16 bases between. Germline V gene data show CDR1 as LNHDA and CDR2 as SQIVND (reference sequence). The CDR3 nucleotides are TGTGCCAGTAGCGGCGTACGGGGGTGGTCCTACAATGAGCAGTTCTTC. This sequence encodes CASSGVRGWSYNEQFF.

This clone was seen once. V is TRBV18 and J is TRBJ1-2, with D possibly matching TRBD1 (6 bases). Germline assignment: CDR1 KGHSH and CDR2 LQKENI. The CDR3 is 15 residues long. V was pared by 2 bases and J by 4 bases, with 14 bases between. Written as DNA, the CDR3 is TGTGCCAGCTCACCAGAATGGACAGAAATCTATGGCTACACCTTC. The encoded protein is CASSPEWTEIYGYTF.

J is TRBJ1-1 and V is TRBV6-1; TRBD1 might be the D (6 bases). Germline V gene lookup returns CDR1 MNHNS and CDR2 SASEGT. This CDR3 spans 15 amino acids. Trimming removed 0 bases from V and 4 bases from J, with 12 bases in between. In DNA form, the CDR3 reads TGTGCCAGCAGTGAAGCAGGGGGGGGCTTCACTGAAGCTTTCTTT. This sequence encodes CASSEAGGGFTEAFF.

This chain joins TRBV18 and TRBJ2-1, with 13 bases identical to TRBD2. The trim removed 6 bases at V and 8 bases at J, leaving 7 bases unmatched. Germline CDR1 is KGHSH and CDR2 is LQKENI. The CDR3 length is 15 residues. CDR3 nucleotide sequence: TGTGCCAGCTCGCTGGGACTAGCGGGGACCCATGAGCAGTTCTTC. As protein: CASSLGLAGTHEQFF.

The chain couples TRBV6-4 to TRBJ2-3; 7 bases fit TRBD1. Trimming took 11 bases from V and 0 from J; bases not matched to a gene: 5. This CDR3 spans 13 amino acids. Germline CDR1 reads MRHNA; CDR2 reads SNTAGT. The CDR3 here is CAAGDSSTDTQYF. The CDR3 DNA is TGTGCCGCAGGGGACAGTAGCACAGATACGCAGTATTTT.

The chain is built from TRBV13 and TRBJ1-2; 9 bases are shared with TRBD1. This CDR3 comprises 14 residues. Germline CDR1 reads PRHDT; CDR2 reads FYEKMQ (reference sequence). V was clipped by 5 bases and J by 5 bases; unmatched bases: 6. For the CDR3, the DNA is TGTGCCAGCAGCCCCCCCGACAGGGGGTATGGCTACACCTTC. Translating gives CASSPPDRGYGYTF.

This chain joins TRBV21-1 and TRBJ2-7; no DNA check was done on the table's D call, TRBD1. TRBV21-1 is a pseudogene locus. The CDR3 has 15 residues. The CDR3 sequence is CASSLGTDSSYEQYV. Here the CDR3 DNA reads TGTGCCAGCAGCCTCGGGACAGACAGCTCCTACGAGCAGTACGTC.

The rearrangement joins TRBV30 to TRBJ1-5; D call uncertain. The CDR3 is made up of 18 amino acids. Between the trimmed V and J ends, which lost 1 base and 7 bases, there was a span of 26 bases. Germline V gene sequence: CDR1 GTSNPN, CDR2 SVGIG (reference sequence). CDR3 nucleotide sequence: TGTGCCTGGAGTGGAGCTAGAGCGTATCGGGTAACCGGCCAGCCCCAGCATTTT. This translates into CAWSGARAYRVTGQPQHF.

V gene TRBV25-1 combines with J gene TRBJ1-2, with a tentative D call TRBD1 (6 bases). CDR3 length: 16 amino acids. CDR1 MGHDK and CDR2 SYGVNS come from the germline V gene. Deletions cut 0 bases from V and 4 bases from J, with 15 bases between. CDR3 DNA sequence: TGTGCCAGCAGTGAATACTCGCAGGGGAAGAGCTATGGCTACACCTTC. Protein product: CASSEYSQGKSYGYTF.

The chain carries TRBV5-4 and TRBJ1-1, with a possible D match to TRBD1 (6 bases). V dropped 4 bases and J dropped 6 bases, with 16 bases sitting between them. Germline CDR1 reads SGHNT; CDR2 reads YYREEE (reference sequence). The CDR3 consists of 14 residues. In DNA form, the CDR3 reads TGTGCCAGCAGCCTACAGGGAGTACCCTCTGAAGCTTTCTTT. This sequence encodes CASSLQGVPSEAFF.

The chain combines TRBV2 with TRBJ1-5; tentative D call: TRBD1 (6 bases). The CDR3 consists of 14 residues. The V end lost 5 bases, the J end lost 7 bases, and 15 bases lay between the germline ends. CDR1 is SNHLY and CDR2 is FYNNEI in the germline V gene. The CDR3 loop reads CASSYQGNDQPQHF. DNA of the CDR3: TGTGCCAGCAGTTATCAGGGGAACGACCAGCCCCAGCATTTT.

The chain links TRBV18 to TRBJ1-2; TRBD1 is a possible D gene (6 bases). CDR3 size: 14 residues. Trimming pared 5 bases from V and 8 bases from J, leaving 18 bases between. Germline V CDR1 and CDR2: KGHSH, LQKENI. CDR3 amino acids: CASSSLRGAGGYTF. The CDR3 DNA is TGTGCCAGCTCATCGCTTCGGGGGGCAGGAGGCTACACCTTC.

The V call is TRBV19, the J call TRBJ1-1, with D perhaps matching TRBD1 (6 bases). Between the trimmed V and J ends, which lost 5 bases and 1 base, there was a span of 14 bases. The CDR3 length is 15 residues. Germline CDR1 and CDR2: LNHDA and SQIVND (reference sequence). The CDR3 spells CASSFRDTKNTEAFF. The CDR3 DNA is TGTGCCAGTAGTTTCCGGGACACAAAGAACACTGAAGCTTTCTTT.

Here the CDR3 reads CAWTRQGGGYTF. As DNA, the CDR3 is TGTGCCTGGACCCGACAGGGTGGAGGCTACACCTTC. V usage is TRBV30 and J usage is TRBJ1-2; 7 bases are shared with TRBD1. CDR1 and CDR2 from the germline V gene are GTSNPN and SVGIG (reference sequence). The CDR3 has 12 residues. V shed 4 bases, J shed 8 bases, and the junction held 7 bases outside the gene matches. The variable domain in full, with the rest retrieved from reference TRBV30 and TRBJ1-2, is SQTIHQWPATLVQPVGSPLSLECTVEGTSNPNLYWYRQAAGRGLQLLFYSVGIGQISSEVPQNLSASRPQDRQFILSSKKLLLSDSGFYLCAWTRQGGGYTFGSGTRLTVV.